The T cell receptor beta chain under discussion was sequenced for a study of T cells after yellow fever vaccination. Broader study findings: Most primary-vaccination clones recurred post-booster (around 97% CD4, around 88% CD8). There was a possibility that FACS-sorted repertoires contained abundant clonotypes contaminating from the bulk population.

Points on this clonotype: Its antigen is as yet unknown.

Germline CDR1 and CDR2: MGHDK and SYGVNS. V was shortened by 4 bases and J by 0 bases, with 10 bases between the two germline ends. The CDR3 loop spans 15 amino acids. A 5'RACE template-switching step, the method used to make TCR cDNA, added a universal primer site and UMIs. TCRdb passed the 5' RACE reads through MiXCR, listing each CDR3 protein once. The sample yields hundreds of thousands of distinct CDR3 sequences, approximately 13% seen once. The chain employs TRBV25-1 and TRBJ2-1; D might be TRBD1 (6 bases). This receptor was taken from a man aged 25-45 years who received the YFV17D yellow fever vaccine. Sequences were derived from PBMCs, sampled on the day of the yellow fever booster vaccination. CDR3 nucleotides: TGTGCCAGCAGTGGGGGACACATCTCCTACAATGAGCAGTTCTTC. It is translated as CASSGGHISYNEQFF.